This T cell receptor beta chain was sequenced in a study of T cells in Graves' hyperthyroidism and ophthalmopathy. The ends lost 7 bases at V and 6 bases at J; junction bases unmatched: 6. Germline CDR1 reads SNHLY; CDR2 reads FYNNEI. The CDR3 has 14 residues. This clonotype was seen repeatedly, ten times or more. TCR beta CDR3 regions were amplified from RNA transcripts. The primer set for the first-round RT-PCR of the TCR CDR3 was HTBI. TCRdb re-derived calls from the multiplex PCR reads in MiXCR, one entry per CDR3 protein. The repertoire holds a few hundred thousand distinct CDR3 sequences, with around 42% as singletons.

This TCR came from a woman aged 18-29 years with Graves' hyperthyroidism. Sequenced material: peripheral blood or thyroid tissue (not recorded which). The chain carries TRBV2 and TRBJ1-4; 9 positions match TRBD1. DNA of the CDR3: TGTGCCAGCACGAGGGACAGGGATGATGAAAAACTGTTTTTT. Its translation: CASTRDRDDEKLFF. Full variable domain (remainder filled in from reference TRBV2 and TRBJ1-4): EPEVTQTPSHQVTQMGQEVILRCVPISNHLYFYWYRQILGQKVEFLVSFYNNEISEKSEIFDDQFSVERPDGSNFTLKIRSTKLEDSAMYFCASTRDRDDEKLFFGSGTQLSVL.